The next 3 T cell receptor beta chains were all read from a single sample in a study of memory CD4+ T cells and cytomegalovirus serostatus. Single viable CD3+CD4+CD8-CD45RO+ cells were sorted as the memory CD4+ T cells. This table comes from immunoSEQ multiplex PCR, and its TCRdb copy is limited to in-frame clones, with some not included. The repertoire holds about 38,000 clones, with approximately 79% as singletons. Sequencing was carried out using memory CD4+ T cells from blood. These TCRs come from an adult in good health and CMV-seropositive.

The chain recombines TRBV19 with TRBJ1-5; D remains ambiguous. Germline V gives CDR1 LNHDA, CDR2 SQIVND (reference sequence). This CDR3 region has 13 residues. Trimming removed 5 bases from V and 1 base from J, with 6 bases in between. DNA for the CDR3: TGTGCCAGTAGTCCGGACAGCAATCAGCCCCAGCATTTT. This codes for CASSPDSNQPQHF.

V and J are TRBV19 and TRBJ2-1, with TRBD2 identical over 14 bases. The V and J ends lost 3 bases and 7 bases, in that order; junction bases with no gene match: 2. The CDR3 runs 15 residues. Germline CDR1 and CDR2: LNHDA and SQIVND (reference sequence). CDR3 in amino acids: CASSMTSGGVNEQFF. The CDR3 DNA is TGTGCCAGTAGTATGACTAGCGGGGGGGTAAATGAGCAGTTCTTC.

The V call is TRBV4-1, the J call TRBJ2-2; TRBD1 or TRBD2 may be the D gene (5 bases each). CDR1 and CDR2 (germline): MGHRA, YSYEKL. CDR3 length: 16 residues. V was pared by 1 base and J by 2 bases, with 11 bases between. CDR3 bases: TGCGCCAGCAGCCAAGGCTGGGGGTTTAACACCGGGGAGCTGTTTTTT. It encodes CASSQGWGFNTGELFF.